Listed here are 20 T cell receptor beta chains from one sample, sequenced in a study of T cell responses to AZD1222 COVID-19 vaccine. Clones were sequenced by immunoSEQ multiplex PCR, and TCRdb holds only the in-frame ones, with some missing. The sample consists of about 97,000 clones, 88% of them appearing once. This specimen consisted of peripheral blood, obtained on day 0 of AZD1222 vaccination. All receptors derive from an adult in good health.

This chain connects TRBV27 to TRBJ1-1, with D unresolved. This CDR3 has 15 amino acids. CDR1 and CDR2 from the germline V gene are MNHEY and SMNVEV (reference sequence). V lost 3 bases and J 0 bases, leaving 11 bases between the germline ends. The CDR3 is CASSLPPGLNTEAFF. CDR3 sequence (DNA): TGTGCCAGCAGTTTGCCTCCCGGGCTGAACACTGAAGCTTTCTTT.

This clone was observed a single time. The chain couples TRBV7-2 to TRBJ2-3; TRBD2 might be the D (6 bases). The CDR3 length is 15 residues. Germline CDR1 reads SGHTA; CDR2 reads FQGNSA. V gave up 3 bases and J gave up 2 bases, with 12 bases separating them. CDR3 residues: CASSFYGGLTDTQYF. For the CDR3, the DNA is TGTGCCAGCAGCTTCTACGGGGGTCTCACAGATACGCAGTATTTT.

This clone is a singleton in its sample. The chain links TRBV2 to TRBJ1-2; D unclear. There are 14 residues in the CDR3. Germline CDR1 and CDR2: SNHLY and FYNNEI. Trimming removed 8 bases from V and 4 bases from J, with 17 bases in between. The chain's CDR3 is CASVAEGLPYGYTF. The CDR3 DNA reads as TGTGCCAGCGTCGCCGAGGGATTACCCTATGGCTACACCTTC.

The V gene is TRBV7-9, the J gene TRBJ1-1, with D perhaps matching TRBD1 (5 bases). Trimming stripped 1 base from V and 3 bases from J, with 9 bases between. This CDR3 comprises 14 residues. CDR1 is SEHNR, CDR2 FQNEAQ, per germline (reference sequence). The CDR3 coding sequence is TGTGCCAGCAGCTTAGTCACAGGAGACACTGAAGCTTTCTTT. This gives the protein CASSLVTGDTEAFF.

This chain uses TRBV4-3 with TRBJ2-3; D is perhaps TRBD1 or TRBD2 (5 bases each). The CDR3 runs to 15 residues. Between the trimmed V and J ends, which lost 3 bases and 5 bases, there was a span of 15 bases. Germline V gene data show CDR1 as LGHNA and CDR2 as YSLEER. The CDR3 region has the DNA TGCGCCAGCAGCCATAGGGACGGCTATGGAGATACGCAGTATTTT. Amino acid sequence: CASSHRDGYGDTQYF.

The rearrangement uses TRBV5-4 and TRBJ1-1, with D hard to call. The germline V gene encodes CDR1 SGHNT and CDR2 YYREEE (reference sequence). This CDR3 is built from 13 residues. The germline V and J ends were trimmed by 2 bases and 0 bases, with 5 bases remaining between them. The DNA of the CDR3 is TGTGCCAGCAGCTTTCTCTTGAACACTGAAGCTTTCTTT. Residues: CASSFLLNTEAFF.

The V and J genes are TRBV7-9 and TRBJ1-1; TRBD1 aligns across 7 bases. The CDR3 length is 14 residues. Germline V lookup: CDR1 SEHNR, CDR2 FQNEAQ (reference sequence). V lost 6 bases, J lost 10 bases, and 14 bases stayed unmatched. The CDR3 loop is CASSQIDRESVAFF. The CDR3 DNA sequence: TGTGCCAGCAGTCAAATCGACAGGGAGAGTGTAGCTTTCTTT.

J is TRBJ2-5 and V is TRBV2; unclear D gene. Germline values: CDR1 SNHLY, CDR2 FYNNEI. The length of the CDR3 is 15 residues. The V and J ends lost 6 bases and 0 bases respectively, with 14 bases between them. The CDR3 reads CASRRRWTDQETQYF. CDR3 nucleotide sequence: TGTGCCAGCAGGAGGAGATGGACGGACCAAGAGACCCAGTACTTC.

The CDR3 bases are TGTGCCAGCAGCGCAGGGGTTGAGACCCAGTACTTC. Its translation: CASSAGVETQYF. The V and J genes are TRBV11-3 and TRBJ2-5; a weak D match, TRBD1 (6 bases). The CDR3 loop spans 12 amino acids. Germline loops: CDR1 SGHNT, CDR2 YENEEA. Trimming shortened V by 5 bases and J by 5 bases, and 9 bases separated the two germline ends.

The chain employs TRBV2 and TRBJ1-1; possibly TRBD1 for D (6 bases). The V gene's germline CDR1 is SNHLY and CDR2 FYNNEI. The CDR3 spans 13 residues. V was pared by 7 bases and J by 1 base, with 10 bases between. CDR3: CASKGDGNTEAFF. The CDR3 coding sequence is TGTGCCAGCAAGGGGGACGGGAACACTGAAGCTTTCTTT.

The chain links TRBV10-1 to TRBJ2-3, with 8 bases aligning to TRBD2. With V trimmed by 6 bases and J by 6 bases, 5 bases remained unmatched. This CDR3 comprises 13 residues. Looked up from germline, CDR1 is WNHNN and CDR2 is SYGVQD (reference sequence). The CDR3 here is CASSSGGRDTQYF. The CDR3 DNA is TGCGCCAGCAGCAGCGGGGGTCGGGATACGCAGTATTTT.

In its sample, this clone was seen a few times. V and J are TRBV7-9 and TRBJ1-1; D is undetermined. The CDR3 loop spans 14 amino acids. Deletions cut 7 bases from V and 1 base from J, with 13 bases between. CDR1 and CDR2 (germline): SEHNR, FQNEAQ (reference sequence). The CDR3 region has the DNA TGTGCCAGCAACCCCCGGACGGCGAACACTGAAGCTTTCTTT. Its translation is CASNPRTANTEAFF.

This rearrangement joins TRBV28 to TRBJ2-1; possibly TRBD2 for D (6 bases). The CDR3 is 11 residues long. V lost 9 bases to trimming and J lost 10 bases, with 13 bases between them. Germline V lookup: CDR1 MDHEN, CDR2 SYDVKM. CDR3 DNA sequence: TGTGCCAGAGGCCCGGAGGGGGAGCAGTTCTTC. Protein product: CARGPEGEQFF.

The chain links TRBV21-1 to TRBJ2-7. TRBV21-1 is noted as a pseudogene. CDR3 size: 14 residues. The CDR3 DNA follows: TGTGCCAGCAGCAAAGCGCTGAGGGGCTACGAGCAGTACTTC. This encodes CASSKALRGYEQYF.

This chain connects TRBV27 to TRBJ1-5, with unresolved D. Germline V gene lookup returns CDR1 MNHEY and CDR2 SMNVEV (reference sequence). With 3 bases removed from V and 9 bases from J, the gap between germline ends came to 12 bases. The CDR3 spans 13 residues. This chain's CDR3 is CASSLNPRGPQHF. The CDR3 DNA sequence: TGTGCCAGCAGTTTGAACCCAAGAGGGCCCCAGCATTTT.

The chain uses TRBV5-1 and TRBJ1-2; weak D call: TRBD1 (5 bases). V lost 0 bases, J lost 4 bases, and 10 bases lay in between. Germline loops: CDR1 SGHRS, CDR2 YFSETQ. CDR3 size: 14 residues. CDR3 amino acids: CASSLVQGVYGYTF. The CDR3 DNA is TGCGCCAGCAGCTTGGTTCAGGGTGTCTATGGCTACACCTTC.

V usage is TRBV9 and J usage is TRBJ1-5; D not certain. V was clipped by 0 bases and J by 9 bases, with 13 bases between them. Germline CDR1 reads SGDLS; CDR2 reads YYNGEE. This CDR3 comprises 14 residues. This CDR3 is CASSVAVTNSPQHF. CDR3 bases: TGTGCCAGCAGCGTAGCGGTCACCAATTCGCCCCAGCATTTT.

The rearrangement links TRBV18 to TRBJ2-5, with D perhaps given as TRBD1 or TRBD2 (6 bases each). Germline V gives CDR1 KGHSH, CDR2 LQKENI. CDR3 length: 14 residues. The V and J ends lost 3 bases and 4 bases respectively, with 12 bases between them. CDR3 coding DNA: TGTGCCAGCTCACCCTCACAGGGAGGAGAGACCCAGTACTTC. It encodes CASSPSQGGETQYF.

The CDR3 loop reads CASSQGAGTGRRSEAFF. The CDR3 nucleotides read TGTGCCAGCAGCCAAGGGGCCGGGACAGGGCGAAGATCTGAAGCTTTCTTT. V usage is TRBV14 and J usage is TRBJ1-1, with TRBD1 matching over 9 bases. V trimming: 1 base; J trimming: 6 bases; junction bases outside the gene matches: 12. Per the germline V gene, CDR1 is SGHDN and CDR2 is FVKESK. The CDR3 is 17 amino acids.

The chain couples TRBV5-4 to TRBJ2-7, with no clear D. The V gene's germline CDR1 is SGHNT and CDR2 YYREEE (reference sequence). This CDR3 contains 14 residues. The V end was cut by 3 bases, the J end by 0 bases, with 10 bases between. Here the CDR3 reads CASSSTRFSYEQYF. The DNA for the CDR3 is TGTGCCAGCAGCTCGACACGTTTCTCCTACGAGCAGTACTTC.